Shown below are 26 T cell receptor beta chains from a single sample sequenced in a study of T cell responses to AZD1222 COVID-19 vaccine. Measured with immunoSEQ multiplex PCR; TCRdb has only the in-frame clones, and not every one. Of about 82,000 clones in the sample, roughly 90% were seen once. Sequenced material: peripheral blood, taken on day 0 of AZD1222 vaccination. Receptors were obtained from an adult in good health.

The rearrangement uses TRBV5-1 and TRBJ1-2, with 7 bases fitting TRBD1. The CDR3 consists of 15 residues. Looked up from germline, CDR1 is SGHRS and CDR2 is YFSETQ. The trim removed 1 base at V and 3 bases at J, leaving 6 bases unmatched. The CDR3 region has the DNA TGCGCCAGCAGCTTGTTTCAAACAGGGGACTATGGCTACACCTTC. Protein sequence: CASSLFQTGDYGYTF.

V usage is TRBV7-2 and J usage is TRBJ2-7; D is perhaps TRBD2 (6 bases). Trimming left V 5 bases short and J 2 bases short, with 16 bases between. This CDR3 spans 15 amino acids. CDR1 is SGHTA and CDR2 is FQGNSA in the germline V gene. CDR3 loop: CASSPGSGATYEQYF. The CDR3 DNA sequence: TGTGCCAGCAGCCCCGGTAGCGGAGCCACCTACGAGCAGTACTTC.

The V and J genes are TRBV12-5 and TRBJ1-1; no clear D gene. This CDR3 region has 13 residues. CDR1 LGHNT and CDR2 FRNRAP come from the germline V gene. V was clipped by 6 bases and J by 1 base, with 9 bases between them. In DNA form, the CDR3 reads TGTGCTAGTGGGCTTGAGAGGAACACTGAAGCTTTCTTT. Translating it yields CASGLERNTEAFF.

V usage is TRBV5-1 and J usage is TRBJ2-3, with D uncertain. Trimming pared 0 bases from V and 2 bases from J, leaving 16 bases between. The CDR3 contains 17 residues. Germline values: CDR1 SGHRS, CDR2 YFSETQ. Here the CDR3 reads CASSLVPTGITTDTQYF. CDR3 DNA: TGCGCCAGCAGCTTGGTTCCGACTGGGATCACCACAGATACGCAGTATTTT.

The genes are TRBV3-1 (or the pseudogene TRBV3-2) and TRBJ2-1; D is unresolved. This CDR3 spans 14 amino acids. Germline assignment: CDR1 LGHDT and CDR2 YNNKEL (reference sequence). Trimming cost V 1 base and J 6 bases, with 10 bases left between them. CDR3 DNA sequence: TGTGCCAGCAGCCAAGTAGGGCAGAGCAATGAGCAGTTCTTC. Protein sequence: CASSQVGQSNEQFF.

The J gene is TRBJ2-7, the V gene TRBV7-2, with D possibly TRBD1 on 5 matching bases. Germline CDR1 and CDR2: SGHTA and FQGNSA. The CDR3 is 13 amino acids. Trimming cost V 2 bases and J 3 bases, with 8 bases left between them. CDR3 amino acids: CASSLRQSYEQYF. The CDR3, as DNA: TGTGCCAGCAGCTTACGACAGAGCTACGAGCAGTACTTC.

The chain carries TRBV6-5 and TRBJ2-2; D perhaps matches TRBD1 (6 bases). Per germline, CDR1 MNHEY and CDR2 SVGAGI. Trimming took 6 bases from V and 4 from J, leaving 12 bases between them. The CDR3 contains 14 residues. For the CDR3, the DNA is TGTGCCAGCAGACGGGACACTACCACCGGGGAGCTGTTTTTT. Translation gives CASRRDTTTGELFF.

The chain carries TRBV19 and TRBJ2-1; D may be TRBD2 (6 bases). CDR3 length equals 15 residues. The V and J ends lost 3 bases and 3 bases respectively, with 12 bases between them. Per the germline V gene, CDR1 is LNHDA and CDR2 is SQIVND (reference sequence). The CDR3 sequence is CASSILLASYNEQFF. In DNA form, the CDR3 reads TGTGCCAGTAGTATCCTGCTAGCGAGCTACAATGAGCAGTTCTTC.

This rearrangement joins TRBV11-3 to TRBJ2-1, with TRBD2 as a possible D gene (7 bases). CDR3 length equals 16 residues. V lost 5 bases to trimming and J lost 0 bases, with 14 bases between them. Germline CDR1 SGHNT, CDR2 YENEEA. In DNA, the CDR3 is TGTGCCAGCAGCCCGGGGGGCAGAAGCTCCTACAATGAGCAGTTCTTC. Translating it yields CASSPGGRSSYNEQFF.

The chain employs TRBV9 and TRBJ2-2, with TRBD1 as a possible D gene (5 bases). Germline-derived CDR1 and CDR2 are SGDLS and YYNGEE. The CDR3 extends over 16 amino acids. Trimming took off 2 bases at V and 6 bases at J, with 17 bases between the two ends. CDR3 in DNA: TGTGCCAGCAGCGTCGCCCTTGGGGAAGGGGCCGGGGAGCTGTTTTTT. This encodes CASSVALGEGAGELFF.

The rearrangement links TRBV7-6 to TRBJ1-3, with 7 bases lining up with TRBD1. CDR1 and CDR2 (germline): SGHVS, FNYEAQ. Trimming took 4 bases from V and 0 from J; bases not matched to a gene: 12. CDR3 length: 18 residues. The CDR3 nucleotides read TGTGCCAGCAGCTCCAACACTCCCGACAGGGCCTCTGGAAACACCATATATTTT. It is translated as CASSSNTPDRASGNTIYF.

The rearrangement uses TRBV15 and TRBJ1-1; no clear D. Looked up from germline, CDR1 is LNHNV and CDR2 is YYDKDF (reference sequence). Trimming pared 10 bases from V and 1 base from J, leaving 13 bases between. The CDR3 is 13 amino acids. The CDR3 DNA is TGTGCCAGTGCGTATGTCCGGAACACTGAAGCTTTCTTT. Amino acid sequence: CASAYVRNTEAFF.

V and J are TRBV24-1 and TRBJ1-2; 9 bases agree with TRBD1. The CDR3 sequence is 14 residues long. J was trimmed by 1 base and V by 9 bases; bases with no gene match: 5. CDR1 is KGHDR and CDR2 is SFDVKD in the germline V gene. CDR3 sequence: CATRRTGDNYGYTF. DNA of the CDR3: TGTGCCACCCGACGGACAGGGGATAACTATGGCTACACCTTC.

This clone appeared a single time. The CDR3 coding sequence is TGCGCCAGCAGCTTGGACGTGGGTTCCGGAGAGACCCAGTACTTC. Translated: CASSLDVGSGETQYF. This chain uses TRBV5-1 with TRBJ2-5; no definite D call. CDR3 size: 15 residues. The V gene's germline CDR1 is SGHRS and CDR2 YFSETQ. Trimming cost V 0 bases and J 4 bases, with 13 bases left between them.

This clone has more than one count but fewer than ten. Different DNA sequences within this sample yield the same CDR3. This sequence joins TRBV6-1 and TRBJ1-6; D unclear. Per the germline V gene, CDR1 is MNHNS and CDR2 is SASEGT. The CDR3 sequence is 14 residues long. V was shortened by 2 bases and J by 7 bases, with 9 bases between the two germline ends. This CDR3 reads CASSESLGNSPLHF. The CDR3 DNA reads TGTGCCAGCAGTGAATCTCTCGGGAATTCACCCCTCCACTTT.

The CDR3 loop reads CASSDPRQNGYTF. For the CDR3, the DNA is TGTGCCAGCAGTGACCCTCGACAGAATGGCTACACCTTC. The V call is TRBV25-1, the J call TRBJ1-2; D may be TRBD1 (5 bases). CDR3 length: 13 residues. Germline V CDR1 and CDR2: MGHDK, SYGVNS. V was pared by 3 bases and J by 6 bases, with 11 bases between.

This clone was picked up one time. J is TRBJ1-2 and V is TRBV30, with D perhaps TRBD1 (5 bases). Trimming pared 1 base from V and 8 bases from J, leaving 11 bases between. The CDR3 loop spans 12 amino acids. Per germline, CDR1 GTSNPN and CDR2 SVGIG (reference sequence). The CDR3 DNA reads TGTGCCTGGAGTGAACAGGATCAGGGCTACACCTTC. Translation: CAWSEQDQGYTF.

The chain links TRBV7-2 to TRBJ2-3; 15 nucleotides line up with TRBD2. In germline, CDR1 is SGHTA, CDR2 FQGNSA. This CDR3 is built from 19 residues. The J segment lost 3 bases and the V segment lost 3 bases, leaving 10 bases of the junction unmatched. CDR3 bases: TGTGCCAGCAGCTTCGTCTCACGGACTAGCGGGGGGGTAACAGATACGCAGTATTTT. Amino acids: CASSFVSRTSGGVTDTQYF.

This chain joins TRBV19 and TRBJ2-7, with D tentatively TRBD1 or TRBD2 (5 bases each). The CDR3 runs 15 residues. CDR1 LNHDA and CDR2 SQIVND come from the germline V gene (reference sequence). V lost 5 bases to trimming and J lost 3 bases, with 17 bases between them. For the CDR3, the DNA is TGTGCCAGTAGTGGGACCGGGACGGACGGCTACGAGCAGTACTTC. As protein: CASSGTGTDGYEQYF.

This rearrangement joins TRBV6-5 to TRBJ1-2; no firm D call. V dropped 8 bases and J dropped 4 bases, with 11 bases sitting between them. Germline V CDR1 and CDR2: MNHEY, SVGAGI. The CDR3 is 12 residues long. The CDR3 region is CASLRIGYGYTF. The DNA for the CDR3 is TGTGCCAGCCTAAGAATCGGCTATGGCTACACCTTC.

CDR3 nucleotide sequence: TGCGCCAGCAGCGGAGGGCAGTACCAAGAGACCCAGTACTTC. Translation gives CASSGGQYQETQYF. V is TRBV5-1 and J is TRBJ2-5; D is perhaps TRBD2 (6 bases). The CDR3 is 14 amino acids. Trimming removed 4 bases from V and 0 bases from J, with 10 bases in between. Germline V gene sequence: CDR1 SGHRS, CDR2 YFSETQ.

The V and J genes are TRBV7-2 and TRBJ1-1; D possibly corresponds to TRBD1 (5 bases). This CDR3 region has 15 residues. CDR1 SGHTA and CDR2 FQGNSA come from the germline V gene. V was pared by 2 bases and J by 5 bases, with 15 bases between. The DNA for the CDR3 is TGTGCCAGCAGCTTAATCGGCAGGGTTGGGACTGAAGCTTTCTTT. This sequence encodes CASSLIGRVGTEAFF. The full variable domain, in which reference TRBV7-2 and TRBJ1-1 provide the parts outside the CDR3, is GAGVSQSPSNKVTEKGKDVELRCDPISGHTALYWYRQSLGQGLEFLIYFQGNSAPDKSGLPSDRFSAERTGGSVSTLTIQRTQQEDSAVYLCASSLIGRVGTEAFFGQGTRLTVV.

The V gene is TRBV19, the J gene TRBJ1-1; 8 nucleotides align to TRBD1. CDR1 LNHDA and CDR2 SQIVND come from the germline V gene (reference sequence). Trimming at V came to 7 bases and at J to 1 base, leaving 14 bases not matched to a gene. This CDR3 contains 17 residues. CDR3 sequence: CASMASRQGARNTEAFF. CDR3 DNA: TGTGCCAGTATGGCGAGTCGGCAGGGGGCCCGGAACACTGAAGCTTTCTTT.

This clone came up a few times. The chain has TRBV5-1 and TRBJ2-1; D remains unclear. V shed 0 bases and J shed 2 bases, with 9 bases lying between them. This CDR3 contains 15 residues. Looked up from germline, CDR1 is SGHRS and CDR2 is YFSETQ. The CDR3 DNA is TGCGCCAGCAGCTTGGATCCAGCTGCCTACAATGAGCAGTTCTTC. This translates into CASSLDPAAYNEQFF.

This rearrangement joins TRBV7-9 to TRBJ2-7; D is ambiguous. This CDR3 has 12 residues. Trimming shortened V by 2 bases and J by 2 bases, and 4 bases separated the two germline ends. Germline values: CDR1 SEHNR, CDR2 FQNEAQ (reference sequence). For the CDR3, the DNA is TGTGCCAGCAGCTTAACAACCTACGAGCAGTACTTC. Amino acid sequence: CASSLTTYEQYF. Drawing the rest from reference TRBV7-9 and TRBJ2-7, the complete variable domain is DTGVSQNPRHKITKRGQNVTFRCDPISEHNRLYWYRQTLGQGPEFLTYFQNEAQLEKSRLLSDRFSAERPKGSFSTLEIQRTEQGDSAMYLCASSLTTYEQYFGPGTRLTVT.

The J gene is TRBJ1-1, the V gene TRBV2; the match to TRBD1 covers 8 bases. J gave up 1 base and V 5 bases, and 6 bases lay outside the gene matches. The CDR3 totals 15 residues. Germline-derived CDR1 and CDR2 are SNHLY and FYNNEI. The CDR3 DNA is TGTGCCAGCAGTTCTCAGGGGGCTAAGAACACTGAAGCTTTCTTT. Translation gives CASSSQGAKNTEAFF.